The present TCR beta chain was sequenced within a study of T cell responses to AZD1222 COVID-19 vaccine. V was shortened by 7 bases and J by 0 bases, with 7 bases between the two germline ends. Germline V gives CDR1 SQVTM, CDR2 ANQGSEA. This CDR3 comprises 13 residues. Sequencing was performed with immunoSEQ multiplex PCR; in TCRdb, only in-frame clones are kept and a portion is missing. The sample includes about 150,000 clones, 90% of them seen just once. This TCR was sampled from an adult who received the AZD1222 COVID-19 vaccine. The material sequenced was peripheral blood, taken 28 days after the second AZD1222 dose. The gene calls are TRBV29-1 and TRBJ2-6, with D perhaps TRBD2 (5 bases). This chain's CDR3 is CSAGGSGANVLTF. The DNA of the CDR3 is TGCAGCGCAGGAGGCTCTGGGGCCAACGTCCTGACTTTC.